These 27 T cell receptor beta chains were all obtained from the same sample, sequenced in a study of blood T cell repertoires in COVID-19. Generated by immunoSEQ multiplex PCR, the TCRdb table keeps only in-frame clones and is missing some. The sample holds about 89,000 clones, over 60% seen once. The sequenced sample consisted of peripheral blood. These receptor sequences come from a human donor in a cohort sampled during active COVID-19.

The chain joins TRBV27 to TRBJ2-5, with unresolved D. V lost 6 bases, J lost 5 bases, and 13 bases lay in between. This CDR3 contains 13 residues. Germline V gene lookup returns CDR1 MNHEY and CDR2 SMNVEV (reference sequence). The DNA for the CDR3 is TGTGCCAGCAGGGGCCACAACTTGGAGACCCAGTACTTC. It translates to CASRGHNLETQYF.

This clone was observed a handful of times. This chain links TRBV5-6 with TRBJ1-5; weak D call: TRBD1 (6 bases). V gave up 2 bases and J gave up 4 bases, with 10 bases separating them. Germline loops: CDR1 SGHDT, CDR2 YYEEEE. This CDR3 spans 14 amino acids. CDR3: CASSFQGLNQPQHF. The CDR3 nucleotides are TGTGCCAGCAGCTTTCAGGGGCTAAATCAGCCCCAGCATTTT.

The chain carries TRBV7-2 and TRBJ2-1, with TRBD1 matching over 10 bases. Germline assignment: CDR1 SGHTA and CDR2 FQGNSA. J gave up 9 bases and V 4 bases, and 12 bases lay outside the gene matches. CDR3 length: 16 amino acids. In DNA form, the CDR3 reads TGTGCCAGCAGCTGGACTCGGGACAGGGGAGGAGGTGAGCAGTTCTTC. Protein sequence: CASSWTRDRGGGEQFF.

In DNA, the CDR3 is TGCGCCAGCAGCCAACTAACCGGGACTAGCGGGAAACCAACCTACGAGCAGTACTTC. Translation gives CASSQLTGTSGKPTYEQYF. The genes are TRBV5-1 and TRBJ2-7; 13 bases match TRBD2. V lost 4 bases and J lost 2; bases outside the gene matches: 15. The CDR3 covers 19 residues. The germline gives CDR1 SGHRS, CDR2 YFSETQ.

The chain links TRBV5-1 to TRBJ2-1, with D unresolved. The CDR3 length is 15 residues. The germline V gene has CDR1 SGHRS and CDR2 YFSETQ. V was shortened by 1 base and J by 6 bases, with 14 bases between the two germline ends. The CDR3 spells CASSLLRPPGNEQFF. DNA of the CDR3: TGCGCCAGCAGCTTGTTGCGGCCTCCTGGCAATGAGCAGTTCTTC.

V usage is TRBV5-6 and J usage is TRBJ1-2; 9 bases are a match to TRBD1. The germline gives CDR1 SGHDT, CDR2 YYEEEE. The CDR3 is 13 amino acids. Losses at the gene ends were 3 bases for V and 7 bases for J; bases not matched to a gene: 4. CDR3 protein: CASSYRTGVGYTF. The CDR3 DNA reads TGTGCCAGCAGCTATCGGACAGGGGTTGGCTACACCTTC.

The chain couples TRBV29-1 to TRBJ2-3; 11 bases line up with TRBD2. The CDR3 has 14 residues. Germline V CDR1 and CDR2: SQVTM, ANQGSEA. The V segment lost 4 bases and the J segment 1 base; nucleotides outside the gene matches: 1. This chain's CDR3 is CSVVSGGGTDTQYF. The CDR3 nucleotides read TGCAGCGTTGTTAGCGGGGGGGGCACAGATACGCAGTATTTT.

The chain recombines TRBV27 with TRBJ1-3; D remains unclear. Trimming removed 0 bases at V and 0 bases at J, with 9 bases between. The germline V gene has CDR1 MNHEY and CDR2 SMNVEV (reference sequence). This CDR3 spans 16 amino acids. The CDR3 DNA follows: TGTGCCAGCAGTTTATCCGGACTTACCTCTGGAAACACCATATATTTT. Protein product: CASSLSGLTSGNTIYF.

The V gene is TRBV7-2, the J gene TRBJ1-1, with D possibly TRBD1 on 6 matching bases. Trimming took 2 bases from V and 6 from J, leaving 13 bases between them. This CDR3 has 14 amino acids. CDR1 is SGHTA, CDR2 FQGNSA, per germline. CDR3 protein: CASSLQGNLPEAFF. Written as DNA, the CDR3 is TGTGCCAGCAGCTTACAGGGGAACCTACCTGAAGCTTTCTTT.

J is TRBJ2-2 and V is TRBV21-1; TRBD2, the D gene given by the table, was not confirmed from the DNA. TRBV21-1 is listed as a pseudogene. The CDR3 totals 15 residues. The CDR3 DNA reads TGTGCCAGCTTTCGAGGGCCAAACAACACCGGGGAGCTGTTTTTT. It is translated as CASFRGPNNTGELFF.

This clone was counted a single time. The rearrangement links TRBV2 to TRBJ1-4; D ambiguous. V dropped 4 bases and J dropped 7 bases, with 7 bases sitting between them. Germline-derived CDR1 and CDR2 are SNHLY and FYNNEI. The CDR3 consists of 12 residues. CDR3 protein: CASSASREKLFF. In nucleotides, the CDR3 is TGTGCCAGCAGTGCCTCGCGTGAAAAACTGTTTTTT.

V and J are TRBV3-1 (or the pseudogene TRBV3-2) and TRBJ1-1, with unresolved D. Trimming removed 4 bases from V and 5 bases from J, with 11 bases in between. Germline V gene sequence: CDR1 LGHDT, CDR2 YNNKEL (reference sequence). CDR3 length: 13 residues. CDR3: CASSLGGRTEAFF. The DNA of the CDR3 is TGTGCCAGCAGCCTGGGAGGGAGGACTGAAGCTTTCTTT.

This clone has just one count. The V and J genes are TRBV28 and TRBJ2-5; D gene ambiguous. Germline V CDR1 and CDR2: MDHEN, SYDVKM. V lost 5 bases to trimming and J lost 2 bases, with 12 bases between them. The CDR3 extends over 14 amino acids. The CDR3, as DNA: TGTGCCAGCAGTCCCCTAAGGAGTCAAGAGACCCAGTACTTC. Protein product: CASSPLRSQETQYF.

The V and J genes are TRBV5-4 and TRBJ2-1; D is uncertain. V lost 4 bases and J 3 bases, leaving 5 bases between the germline ends. Germline CDR1 and CDR2: SGHNT and YYREEE (reference sequence). The CDR3 spans 12 residues. The CDR3 here is CASSISYNEQFF. CDR3 DNA: TGTGCCAGCAGCATCAGCTACAATGAGCAGTTCTTC.

The V call is TRBV9, the J call TRBJ2-1; possibly TRBD1 for D (5 bases). Germline assignment: CDR1 SGDLS and CDR2 YYNGEE. Trimming removed 0 bases at V and 5 bases at J, with 12 bases between. The CDR3 runs 15 residues. For the CDR3, the DNA is TGTGCCAGCAGCGTAGAGGGGCTCCCTAACAATGAGCAGTTCTTC. Residues: CASSVEGLPNNEQFF.

V gene TRBV7-2 combines with J gene TRBJ1-5; unclear D gene. The V and J ends lost 1 base and 3 bases respectively, with 10 bases between them. From germline, CDR1 is SGHTA and CDR2 FQGNSA. The CDR3 contains 15 residues. The CDR3 bases are TGTGCCAGCAGCTTAGTCGGTCTCCTCAATCAGCCCCAGCATTTT. Protein: CASSLVGLLNQPQHF. The full variable domain, its missing parts supplied by reference TRBV7-2 and TRBJ1-5, is GAGVSQSPSNKVTEKGKDVELRCDPISGHTALYWYRQSLGQGLEFLIYFQGNSAPDKSGLPSDRFSAERTGGSVSTLTIQRTQQEDSAVYLCASSLVGLLNQPQHFGDGTRLSIL.

The rearrangement joins TRBV6-6 to TRBJ2-7; 7 bases match TRBD2. Germline V gene lookup returns CDR1 MNHNY and CDR2 SVGAGI (reference sequence). The ends lost 5 bases at V and 1 base at J; junction bases unmatched: 8. CDR3 length: 15 amino acids. The CDR3 region has the DNA TGTGCCAGCAGTCCCAGGCTAGCGGAGTCCTACGAGCAGTACTTC. Protein: CASSPRLAESYEQYF.

The chain joins TRBV9 to TRBJ1-2; D gene uncertain. This CDR3 is 15 amino acids long. Per the germline V gene, CDR1 is SGDLS and CDR2 is YYNGEE. Trimming left V 1 base short and J 2 bases short, with 12 bases between. DNA of the CDR3: TGTGCCAGCAGCGTACGCCCAGGTCGGAACTATGGCTACACCTTC. Residues: CASSVRPGRNYGYTF.

The chain uses TRBV19 and TRBJ1-1; possibly TRBD1 for D (5 bases). From germline, CDR1 is LNHDA and CDR2 SQIVND (reference sequence). The CDR3 extends over 17 amino acids. The V and J ends lost 9 bases and 0 bases respectively, with 23 bases between them. This CDR3 reads CASRTTGTPTMNTEAFF. CDR3 bases: TGTGCCAGCAGAACAACCGGGACTCCAACAATGAACACTGAAGCTTTCTTT.

The genes are TRBV7-2 and TRBJ2-1; 7 bases are a match to TRBD2. Trimming removed 1 base from V and 10 bases from J; junction bases left unmatched: 13. The CDR3 contains 16 residues. Germline values: CDR1 SGHTA, CDR2 FQGNSA. The CDR3 region is CASSLGSGIAVLEQFF. The DNA of the CDR3 is TGTGCCAGCAGCTTAGGCAGCGGGATTGCCGTTTTAGAGCAGTTCTTC. Supplemented by reference TRBV7-2 and TRBJ2-1, the full variable domain reads GAGVSQSPSNKVTEKGKDVELRCDPISGHTALYWYRQSLGQGLEFLIYFQGNSAPDKSGLPSDRFSAERTGGSVSTLTIQRTQQEDSAVYLCASSLGSGIAVLEQFFGPGTRLTVL.

The V and J genes are TRBV4-3 and TRBJ1-3; 8 bases are shared with TRBD1. The CDR3 sequence is 15 residues long. The junction had 1 base not matched to a gene; V was cut back by 1 base and J by 2 bases. The V gene's germline CDR1 is LGHNA and CDR2 YSLEER. CDR3 sequence reads: CASSQGTGTGNTIYF. The CDR3 nucleotides are TGCGCCAGCAGCCAAGGGACAGGGACTGGAAACACCATATATTTT.

V gene TRBV7-2 combines with J gene TRBJ1-3, with D hard to call. The CDR3 has 12 amino acids. V lost 5 bases, J lost 9 bases, and 11 bases lay in between. Germline V gives CDR1 SGHTA, CDR2 FQGNSA. The CDR3 DNA reads as TGTGCCAGCAGCCCCCCTCGCGGCACCATATATTTT. Amino acids: CASSPPRGTIYF.

The chain is built from TRBV11-3 and TRBJ2-7, with 10 bases fitting TRBD1. Germline V lookup: CDR1 SGHNT, CDR2 YENEEA. The CDR3 has 15 residues. The J segment lost 4 bases and the V segment lost 3 bases, leaving 6 bases of the junction unmatched. CDR3 region: CASSLRQGAAYEQYF. CDR3 bases: TGTGCCAGCAGCTTGAGACAGGGGGCAGCTTACGAGCAGTACTTC.

The chain joins TRBV27 to TRBJ1-1, with D maybe TRBD1 (5 bases). The ends were cut back, 3 bases at V and 4 bases at J, with 9 bases in the middle. Looked up from germline, CDR1 is MNHEY and CDR2 is SMNVEV (reference sequence). The CDR3 length is 13 residues. CDR3: CASSLDKGTEAFF. The CDR3 region has the DNA TGTGCCAGCAGTTTGGACAAAGGCACTGAAGCTTTCTTT.

The chain combines TRBV27 with TRBJ1-5; D perhaps matches TRBD1 (6 bases). Germline V gene sequence: CDR1 MNHEY, CDR2 SMNVEV (reference sequence). Trimming cost V 6 bases and J 9 bases, with 18 bases left between them. The CDR3 loop spans 14 amino acids. The CDR3 sequence: CASRPQGPIGPQHF. As DNA, the CDR3 is TGTGCCAGCAGGCCACAGGGTCCTATTGGGCCCCAGCATTTT.

The CDR3 DNA follows: TGTGCCATCGGGCAGAATAATGAGCAGTTCTTC. Translating gives CAIGQNNEQFF. The chain is built from TRBV10-3 and TRBJ2-1; D is ambiguous. CDR1 and CDR2 from the germline V gene are ENHRY and SYGVKD. CDR3 length equals 11 residues. V lost 8 bases, J lost 7 bases, and 9 bases lay in between.

The chain carries TRBV4-3 and TRBJ2-1, with 12 bases matching TRBD2. There are 16 residues in the CDR3. The V gene end was trimmed by 0 bases and the J gene end by 5 bases; junction bases not matched to a gene: 2. Germline assignment: CDR1 LGHNA and CDR2 YSLEER. The CDR3 loop is CASSQDLAGGDNEQFF. The CDR3 region has the DNA TGCGCCAGCAGCCAAGATCTAGCGGGAGGGGACAATGAGCAGTTCTTC.